This TCR beta chain derives from a study of T cells expressing NK-cell markers. Across the study: Serological testing identified seven of the eight sequenced donors as HCMV-seropositive and one as seronegative.

The CDR3 has 17 amino acids. Germline lookup yields CDR1 SGHNT and CDR2 YYREEE (reference sequence). Synthesis of TCR beta cDNA relied on 5'RACE template switching carrying UMIs. TCRdb reworked the 5' RACE reads into one entry per CDR3 protein, no DNA. The table for this sample gives about 160,000 distinct CDR3 sequences. Details on this clonotype: No antigen is known for it.

Study-level results: In a handful of donors, dominant NKG2C+ clonotypes were roughly 1.0-8% of CD8+ T cells. The study found these clonotypes also leading the CD3+CD56-NKG2C+ fraction in several donors.

The TCR comes from a woman aged 18 to 69 in good health. The chain is built from TRBV5-4 and TRBJ2-5; the TRBD2 assignment by TCRdb is unverifiable without DNA. The sample comprised blood T cells: a sorted CD56 or NKG2C T cell subset, CD4+ or CD8+ T cells, or bulk PBMC T cells (not recorded which). CDR3 sequence: CASSVRLAGNLRETQYF.